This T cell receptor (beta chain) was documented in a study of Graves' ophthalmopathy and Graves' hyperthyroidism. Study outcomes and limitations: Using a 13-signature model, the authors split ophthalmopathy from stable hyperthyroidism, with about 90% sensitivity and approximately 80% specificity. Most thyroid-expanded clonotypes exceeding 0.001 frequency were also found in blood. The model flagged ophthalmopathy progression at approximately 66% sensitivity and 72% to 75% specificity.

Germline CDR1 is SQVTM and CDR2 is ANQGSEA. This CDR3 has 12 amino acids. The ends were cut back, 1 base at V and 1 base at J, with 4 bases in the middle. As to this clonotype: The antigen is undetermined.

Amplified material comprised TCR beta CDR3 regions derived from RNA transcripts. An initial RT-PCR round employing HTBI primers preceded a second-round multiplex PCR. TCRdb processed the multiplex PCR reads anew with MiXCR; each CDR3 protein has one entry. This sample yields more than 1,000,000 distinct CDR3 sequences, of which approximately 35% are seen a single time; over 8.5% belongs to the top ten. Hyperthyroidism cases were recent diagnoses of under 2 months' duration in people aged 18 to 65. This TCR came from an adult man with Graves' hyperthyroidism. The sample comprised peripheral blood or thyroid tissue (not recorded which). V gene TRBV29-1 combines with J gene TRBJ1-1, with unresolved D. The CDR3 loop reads CSVEVGNTEAFF. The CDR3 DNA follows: TGCAGCGTTGAAGTCGGGAACACTGAAGCTTTCTTT.